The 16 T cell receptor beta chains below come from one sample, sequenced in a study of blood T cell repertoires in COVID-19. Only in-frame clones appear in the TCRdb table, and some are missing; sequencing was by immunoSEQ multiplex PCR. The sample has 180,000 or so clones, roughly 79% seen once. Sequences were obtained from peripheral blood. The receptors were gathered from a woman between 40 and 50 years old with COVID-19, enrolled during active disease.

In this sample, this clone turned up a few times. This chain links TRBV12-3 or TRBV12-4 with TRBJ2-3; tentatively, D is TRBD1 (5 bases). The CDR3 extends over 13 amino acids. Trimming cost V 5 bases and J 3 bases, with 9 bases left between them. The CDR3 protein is CASSNRQTDTQYF. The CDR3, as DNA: TGTGCCAGCAGTAACAGACAGACAGATACGCAGTATTTT.

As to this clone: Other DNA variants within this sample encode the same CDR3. CDR3 sequence reads: CASSPLDPGEQFF. For the CDR3, the DNA is TGTGCCAGCTCACCACTCGATCCGGGTGAGCAGTTCTTC. The V call is TRBV18, the J call TRBJ2-1; D is ambiguous. The CDR3 consists of 13 residues. CDR1 and CDR2 (germline): KGHSH, LQKENI. Trimming pared 1 base from V and 9 bases from J, leaving 10 bases between.

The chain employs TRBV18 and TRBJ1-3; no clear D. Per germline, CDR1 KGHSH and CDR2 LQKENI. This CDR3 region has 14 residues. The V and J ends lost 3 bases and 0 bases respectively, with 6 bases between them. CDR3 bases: TGTGCCAGCTCACCCGGGAACTCTGGAAACACCATATATTTT. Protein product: CASSPGNSGNTIYF.

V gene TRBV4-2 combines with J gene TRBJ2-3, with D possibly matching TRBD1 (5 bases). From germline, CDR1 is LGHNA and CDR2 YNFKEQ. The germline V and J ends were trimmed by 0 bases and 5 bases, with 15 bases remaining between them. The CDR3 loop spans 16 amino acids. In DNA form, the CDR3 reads TGTGCCAGCAGCCAAGATTCCAGACTGGGGCTAGATACGCAGTATTTT. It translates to CASSQDSRLGLDTQYF.

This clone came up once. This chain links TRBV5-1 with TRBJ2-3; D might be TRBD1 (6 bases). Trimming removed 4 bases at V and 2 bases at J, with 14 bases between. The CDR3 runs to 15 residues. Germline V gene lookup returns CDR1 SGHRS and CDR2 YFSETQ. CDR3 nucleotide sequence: TGCGCCAGCAGCGCAAGTGGACAGTACACAGATACGCAGTATTTT. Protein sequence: CASSASGQYTDTQYF.

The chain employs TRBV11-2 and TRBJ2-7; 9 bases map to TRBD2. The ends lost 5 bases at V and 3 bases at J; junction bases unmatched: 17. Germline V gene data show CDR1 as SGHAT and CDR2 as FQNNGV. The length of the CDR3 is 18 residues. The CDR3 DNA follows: TGTGCCAGCAGCCTCTTAGTCCCGGGACTAGCTGGCATCTACGAGCAGTACTTC. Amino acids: CASSLLVPGLAGIYEQYF.

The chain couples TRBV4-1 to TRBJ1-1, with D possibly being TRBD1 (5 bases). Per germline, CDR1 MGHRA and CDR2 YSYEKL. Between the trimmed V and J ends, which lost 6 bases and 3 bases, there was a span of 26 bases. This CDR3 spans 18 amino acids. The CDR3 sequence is CASRPLMAGWDVDTEAFF. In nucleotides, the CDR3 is TGCGCCAGCAGACCCCTGATGGCAGGGTGGGATGTCGACACTGAAGCTTTCTTT.

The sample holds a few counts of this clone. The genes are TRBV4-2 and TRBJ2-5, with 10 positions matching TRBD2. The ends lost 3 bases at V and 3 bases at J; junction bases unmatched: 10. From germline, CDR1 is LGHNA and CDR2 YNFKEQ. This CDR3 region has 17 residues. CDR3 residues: CASSQTGLAEPKETQYF. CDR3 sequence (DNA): TGTGCCAGCAGCCAGACTGGACTAGCGGAACCGAAAGAGACCCAGTACTTC.

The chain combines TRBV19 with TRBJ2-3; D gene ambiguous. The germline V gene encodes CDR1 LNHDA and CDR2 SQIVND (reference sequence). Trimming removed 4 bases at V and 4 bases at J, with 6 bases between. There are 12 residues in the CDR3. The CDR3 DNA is TGTGCCAGTAGTACTATAGCAGATACGCAGTATTTT. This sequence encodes CASSTIADTQYF.

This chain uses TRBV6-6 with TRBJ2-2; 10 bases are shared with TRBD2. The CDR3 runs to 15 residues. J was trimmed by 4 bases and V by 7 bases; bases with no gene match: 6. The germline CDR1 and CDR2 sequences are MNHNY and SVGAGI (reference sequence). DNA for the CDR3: TGTGCCAGCAAAGGACTAGCGGCGCCCACCGGGGAGCTGTTTTTT. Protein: CASKGLAAPTGELFF.

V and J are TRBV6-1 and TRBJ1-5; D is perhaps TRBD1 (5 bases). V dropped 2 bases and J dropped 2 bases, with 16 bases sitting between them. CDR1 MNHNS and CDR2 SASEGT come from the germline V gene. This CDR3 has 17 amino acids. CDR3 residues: CASSELAGRGGNQPQHF. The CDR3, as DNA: TGTGCCAGCAGTGAACTCGCAGGCCGGGGGGGCAATCAGCCCCAGCATTTT.

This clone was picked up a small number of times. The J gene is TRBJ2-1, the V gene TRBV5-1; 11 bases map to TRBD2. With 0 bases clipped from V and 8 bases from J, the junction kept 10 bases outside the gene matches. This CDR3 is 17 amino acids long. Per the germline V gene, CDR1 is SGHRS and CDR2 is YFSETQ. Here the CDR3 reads CASSLGTSGSTAHEQFF. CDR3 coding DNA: TGCGCCAGCAGCTTGGGAACTAGCGGGAGTACGGCGCATGAGCAGTTCTTC.

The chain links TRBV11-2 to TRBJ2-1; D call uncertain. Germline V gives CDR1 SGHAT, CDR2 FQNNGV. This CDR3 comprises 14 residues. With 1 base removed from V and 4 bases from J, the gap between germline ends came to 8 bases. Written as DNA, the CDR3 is TGTGCCAGCAGCTTAGTGTCCGTGTACAATGAGCAGTTCTTC. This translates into CASSLVSVYNEQFF.

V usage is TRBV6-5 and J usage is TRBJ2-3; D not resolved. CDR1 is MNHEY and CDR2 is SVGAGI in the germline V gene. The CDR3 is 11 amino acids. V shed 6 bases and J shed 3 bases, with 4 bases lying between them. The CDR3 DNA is TGTGCCAGCAGATCAACAGATACGCAGTATTTT. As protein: CASRSTDTQYF.

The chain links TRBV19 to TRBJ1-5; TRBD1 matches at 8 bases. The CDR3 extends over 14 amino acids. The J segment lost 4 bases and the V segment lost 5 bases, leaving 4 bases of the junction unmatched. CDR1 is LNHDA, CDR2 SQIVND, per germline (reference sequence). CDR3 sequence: CASSRTGNNQPQHF. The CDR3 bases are TGTGCCAGTAGTCGGACAGGGAATAATCAGCCCCAGCATTTT.

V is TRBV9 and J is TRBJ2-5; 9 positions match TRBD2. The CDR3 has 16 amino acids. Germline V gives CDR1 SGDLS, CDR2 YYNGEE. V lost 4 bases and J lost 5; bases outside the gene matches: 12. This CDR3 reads CASSPGASGAWETQYF. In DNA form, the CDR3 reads TGTGCCAGCAGCCCAGGGGCTAGCGGGGCCTGGGAGACCCAGTACTTC.